This entry concerns a single T cell receptor beta chain. This entry comes from a study of PD-L1 blockade in urothelial cancer. Germline V gene sequence: CDR1 SGHRS, CDR2 YFSETQ. The ends lost 3 bases at V and 5 bases at J; junction bases unmatched: 6. The CDR3 extends over 16 amino acids. The protocol was immunoSEQ multiplex PCR, while the TCRdb copy is restricted to in-frame clones and leaves out a portion. The sample consists of 85,000 to 130,000 clones, 90% to 95% of them appearing once. The origin of this receptor is a woman older than 75 with urothelial cancer. This sequence joins TRBV5-1 and TRBJ2-5; 14 nucleotides align to TRBD2. Source: PBMCs, taken around atezolizumab (anti-PD-L1) treatment. CDR3 in DNA: TGCGCCAGCAGCTCCGGGACTAGCGGGAGTAAGGAGACCCAGTACTTC. Translating it yields CASSSGTSGSKETQYF.